One sample yielded the 4 T cell receptor beta chains listed below, sequenced in a study of PD-L1 blockade in urothelial cancer. Time point indicated: pretreatment peripheral blood. Profiled with immunoSEQ multiplex PCR; TCRdb holds only in-frame clones, not every one. Here the sample spans 40,000 to 50,000 clones, about 80% being singletons. Specimen: PBMCs, collected around atezolizumab (anti-PD-L1) treatment. All receptors derive from a man between 65 and 79 years old with urothelial cancer.

The rearrangement links TRBV11-1 to TRBJ1-1; TRBD1 aligns across 7 bases. The CDR3 sequence is 14 residues long. Germline V CDR1 and CDR2: SGHAT, FQDESV (reference sequence). J was trimmed by 1 base and V by 6 bases; bases with no gene match: 5. DNA for the CDR3: TGTGCCAGCAGGTTACGGGACAGGAACACTGAAGCTTTCTTT. Translated, it gives CASRLRDRNTEAFF.

This clone appeared a single time. J is TRBJ1-4 and V is TRBV4-3; D is unclear. This CDR3 is built from 14 residues. Germline V gene sequence: CDR1 LGHNA, CDR2 YSLEER. Trimming removed 0 bases from V and 4 bases from J, with 6 bases in between. The CDR3 here is CASSQERINEKLFF. The DNA of the CDR3 is TGCGCCAGCAGCCAAGAGCGGATTAATGAAAAACTGTTTTTT.

This clone is a singleton in its sample. This chain uses TRBV5-4 with TRBJ1-2; 7 nucleotides line up with TRBD1. Germline values: CDR1 SGHNT, CDR2 YYREEE (reference sequence). Trimming removed 2 bases from V and 7 bases from J; junction bases left unmatched: 2. The CDR3 extends over 12 amino acids. CDR3 residues: CASSFDRVGYTF. The CDR3 DNA reads TGTGCCAGCAGCTTTGACAGGGTTGGCTACACCTTC.

The CDR3 sequence: CASSELGQSRGSYEQYF. CDR3 coding DNA: TGTGCCAGCAGCGAACTAGGACAGTCAAGAGGATCCTACGAGCAGTACTTC. This rearrangement joins TRBV5-6 to TRBJ2-7; perhaps TRBD1 as D (6 bases). This CDR3 is built from 17 residues. Trimming pared 4 bases from V and 1 base from J, leaving 21 bases between. Germline CDR1 and CDR2: SGHDT and YYEEEE.